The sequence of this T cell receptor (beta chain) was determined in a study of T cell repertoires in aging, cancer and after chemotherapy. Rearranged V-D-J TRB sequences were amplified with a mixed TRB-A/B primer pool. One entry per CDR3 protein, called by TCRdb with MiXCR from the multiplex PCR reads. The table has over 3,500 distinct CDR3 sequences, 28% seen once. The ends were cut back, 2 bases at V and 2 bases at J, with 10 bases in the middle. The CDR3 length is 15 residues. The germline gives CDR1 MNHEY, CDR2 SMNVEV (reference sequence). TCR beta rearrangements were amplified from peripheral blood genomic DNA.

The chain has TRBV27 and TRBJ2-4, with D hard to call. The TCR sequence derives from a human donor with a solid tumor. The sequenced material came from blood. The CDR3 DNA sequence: TGTGCCAGCAGTTTAACCCCAGTTTCCAAAAACATTCAGTACTTC. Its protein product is CASSLTPVSKNIQYF.